The clone carrying this T cell receptor (beta chain) was recorded a few times. Its matching antigen is unknown. Indicated time point: newly diagnosed GD, antithyroid drugs for less than 3 months. From PBMCs, RNA was extracted and then used to make the TCR library. Germline V lookup: CDR1 SGHTA, CDR2 FQGNSA. The J segment lost 4 bases and the V segment lost 3 bases, leaving 4 bases of the junction unmatched. The CDR3 spans 15 residues. This entry is derived from a study of regulatory T cells in long-lasting Graves disease. Points from the study as a whole: There was favoring of TRBV28, TRBJ1-2 and TRBJ2-5 in persistent disease. Newly diagnosed Graves' patients had higher TCR diversity than persistent ones.

Relying on iRepertoire HTBI primers and Arm-PCR of CDR3 regions, the team built TCR beta libraries. Using its own MiXCR run on the multiplex PCR reads, TCRdb lists one record per CDR3 protein. This table holds 400,000 to 500,000 distinct CDR3 sequences, approximately 14% found once. These data were also reused for a study on T cells in Graves' hyperthyroidism and ophthalmopathy. That paper adds: The TCR CDR3 first-round RT-PCR relied on the HTBI primer set. Most thyroid clonotypes that were expanded above 0.001 also turned up in blood.

This clonotype was obtained from a woman aged 45-65 years with Graves disease. V and J are TRBV7-2 and TRBJ2-4; 9 bases align to TRBD2. The input for sequencing was peripheral blood mononuclear cells (PBMCs), taken at new diagnosis, from a patient treated with antithyroid drugs. The CDR3 is CASSFNGLAKNIQYF. CDR3 bases: TGTGCCAGCAGCTTTAACGGACTAGCGAAAAACATTCAGTACTTC.